This T cell receptor (beta chain) derives from a study of T-cell reconstitution after alpha-beta-depleted transplantation in children. At least ten counts were recorded for this clonotype. Germline assignment: CDR1 GTSNPN and CDR2 SVGIG (reference sequence). The CDR3 totals 21 residues. Trimming stripped 5 bases from V and 0 bases from J, with 32 bases between. TCRbeta library preparation incorporated unique molecular identifiers. TCRdb recomputed calls from the PCR reads with MiXCR, one row per CDR3 protein. The profile shows roughly 490,000 distinct CDR3 sequences, 9.5% to 12% of them singletons. Sequenced material: PBMCs, mostly from graft donor cells, taken 180 days after TCRalphabeta/CD19-depleted stem cell transplant. This rearrangement joins TRBV30 to TRBJ1-5; D is possibly TRBD1 (5 bases). This clonotype was obtained from a female patient aged 2 to 10 who had a stem cell transplant for aplastic anemia, so the T cells may come from the graft donor. The CDR3 region is CAWGPPTRAGGDFYSNQPQHF. The CDR3 nucleotides read TGTGCCTGGGGCCCCCCCACCCGGGCTGGGGGGGATTTTTATAGCAATCAGCCCCAGCATTTT.